The 12 T cell receptor beta chains in this list originate from one sample, sequenced in a study of control samples from healthy donors and cancer patients. This table comes from immunoSEQ multiplex PCR, and its TCRdb copy is limited to in-frame clones, with some not included. This sample has 75,000 to 90,000 clones; roughly 89% occur once, and the top ten carry 9.5%. The specimen sequenced was PBMCs. These receptors were obtained from a woman aged 50 to 60 with colorectal cancer.

A single count supports this clone. The chain recombines TRBV6-1 with TRBJ1-2, with D maybe TRBD1 (6 bases). The CDR3 consists of 14 residues. V gave up 2 bases and J gave up 2 bases, with 9 bases separating them. CDR1 and CDR2 from the germline V gene are MNHNS and SASEGT. The CDR3 nucleotides are TGTGCCAGCAGTGAAATGGGGACAAACTATGGCTACACCTTC. Encoded protein: CASSEMGTNYGYTF.

The gene calls are TRBV5-1 and TRBJ2-1, with 9 bases matching TRBD1. CDR3 size: 15 residues. With V trimmed by 0 bases and J by 2 bases, 0 bases remained unmatched. The germline CDR1 and CDR2 sequences are SGHRS and YFSETQ. The DNA for the CDR3 is TGCGCCAGCAGCTTGGGACAGGGGGCCTACAATGAGCAGTTCTTC. This translates into CASSLGQGAYNEQFF.

The rearrangement links TRBV3-1 (or the pseudogene TRBV3-2) to TRBJ1-1; D is unresolved. CDR3 length: 13 amino acids. The V end was cut by 2 bases, the J end by 7 bases, with 11 bases between. Germline V gene sequence: CDR1 LGHDT, CDR2 YNNKEL (reference sequence). The CDR3 sequence is CASSQSIGGEAFF. The CDR3 bases are TGTGCCAGCAGCCAATCGATCGGCGGTGAAGCTTTCTTT.

V gene TRBV5-4 combines with J gene TRBJ2-3, with D tentatively TRBD1 (6 bases). The CDR3 is 15 amino acids. V gave up 3 bases and J gave up 2 bases, with 13 bases separating them. Germline CDR1 and CDR2: SGHNT and YYREEE (reference sequence). This chain's CDR3 is CASSWGTLDTDTQYF. CDR3 sequence (DNA): TGTGCCAGCAGCTGGGGGACACTTGACACAGATACGCAGTATTTT.

V usage is TRBV5-1 and J usage is TRBJ1-1; D unresolved. V shed 4 bases and J shed 1 base, with 11 bases lying between them. The germline V gene encodes CDR1 SGHRS and CDR2 YFSETQ. The CDR3 runs to 14 residues. CDR3 loop: CASSKGAANTEAFF. Here the CDR3 DNA reads TGCGCCAGCAGCAAGGGTGCGGCGAACACTGAAGCTTTCTTT.

J is TRBJ2-2 and V is TRBV7-2, with 12 bases lining up with TRBD2. CDR1 is SGHTA, CDR2 FQGNSA, per germline. V lost 3 bases to trimming and J lost 7 bases; unmatched junction nucleotides: 3. This CDR3 contains 15 residues. The CDR3 sequence: CASSLLAGGRGELFF. The DNA for the CDR3 is TGTGCCAGCAGCTTGCTAGCGGGGGGGCGCGGGGAGCTGTTTTTT.

The V call is TRBV24-1, the J call TRBJ2-5, with D perhaps given as TRBD1 or TRBD2 (5 bases each). The germline gives CDR1 KGHDR, CDR2 SFDVKD. The CDR3 is 16 residues long. V shed 4 bases and J shed 5 bases, with 19 bases lying between them. The CDR3 region has the DNA TGTGCCACCAGTGAGTACGACAGCCCAGGGACGGAGACCCAGTACTTC. This translates into CATSEYDSPGTETQYF.

The rearrangement joins TRBV5-1 to TRBJ2-7; 15 bases are a match to TRBD2. CDR1 is SGHRS and CDR2 is YFSETQ in the germline V gene. The CDR3 has 16 residues. Trimming removed 3 bases from V and 7 bases from J; junction bases left unmatched: 8. The CDR3 nucleotides read TGCGCCAGCAGCTCCTCAGGACTAGCGGGGGGGGAAGAGCAGTACGTC. This codes for CASSSSGLAGGEEQYV.

This clone has just one count. The gene calls are TRBV5-1 and TRBJ1-4; possible D gene TRBD1, 6 bases. Germline V lookup: CDR1 SGHRS, CDR2 YFSETQ. V was cut by 4 bases and J by 5 bases, with 15 bases left in between. The CDR3 is 15 residues long. CDR3 DNA sequence: TGCGCCAGCAGCGCCCCGGGACAACCGAATGAAAAACTGTTTTTT. Translation gives CASSAPGQPNEKLFF. Looking up the rest from reference TRBV5-1 and TRBJ1-4 gives the full variable domain: KAGVTQTPRYLIKTRGQQVTLSCSPISGHRSVSWYQQTPGQGLQFLFEYFSETQRNKGNFPGRFSGRQFSNSRSEMNVSTLELGDSALYLCASSAPGQPNEKLFFGSGTQLSVL.

The chain uses TRBV5-6 and TRBJ1-6; D remains ambiguous. Trimming shortened V by 0 bases and J by 10 bases, and 14 bases separated the two germline ends. Per the germline V gene, CDR1 is SGHDT and CDR2 is YYEEEE. This CDR3 region has 15 residues. For the CDR3, the DNA is TGTGCCAGCAGCTTGGCAGGCAGCCTAGGGTCACCCCTCCACTTT. Translating it yields CASSLAGSLGSPLHF.

The rearrangement joins TRBV11-3 to TRBJ2-1; D is ambiguous. V was pared by 5 bases and J by 0 bases, with 11 bases between. CDR1 is SGHNT, CDR2 YENEEA, per germline. The CDR3 runs to 15 residues. This CDR3 is CASSDGSSSYNEQFF. For the CDR3, the DNA is TGTGCCAGCAGCGACGGGTCCAGCTCCTACAATGAGCAGTTCTTC.

In regard to this clone: The same CDR3 arises from other DNA sequences in this sample as well. The gene calls are TRBV5-1 and TRBJ2-2, with a possible D match to TRBD2 (6 bases). Germline CDR1 SGHRS, CDR2 YFSETQ. The CDR3 loop spans 15 amino acids. V was cut by 7 bases and J by 5 bases, with 18 bases left in between. The CDR3 DNA is TGCGCCAGCGGACTCGAGGAGGGTGGGACCGGGGAGCTGTTTTTT. Translated, it gives CASGLEEGGTGELFF.